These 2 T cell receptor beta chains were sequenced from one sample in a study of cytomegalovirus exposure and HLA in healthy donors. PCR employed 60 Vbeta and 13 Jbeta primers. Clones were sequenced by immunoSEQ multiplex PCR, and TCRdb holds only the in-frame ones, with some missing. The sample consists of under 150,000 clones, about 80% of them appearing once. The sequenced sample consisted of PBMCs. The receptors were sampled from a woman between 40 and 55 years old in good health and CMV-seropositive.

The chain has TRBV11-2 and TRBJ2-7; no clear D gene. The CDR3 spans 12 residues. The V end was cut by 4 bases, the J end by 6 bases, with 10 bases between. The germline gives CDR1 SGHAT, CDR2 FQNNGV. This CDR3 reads CASSSRSSEQYF. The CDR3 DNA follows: TGTGCCAGCAGCTCTAGGTCGAGCGAGCAGTACTTC.

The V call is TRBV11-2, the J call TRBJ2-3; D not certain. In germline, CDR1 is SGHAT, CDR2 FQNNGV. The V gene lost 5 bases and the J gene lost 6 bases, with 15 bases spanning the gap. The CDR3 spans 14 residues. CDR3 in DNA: TGTGCCAGCAGCCCCAACTTATTATTGGATACGCAGTATTTT. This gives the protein CASSPNLLLDTQYF.